This T cell receptor beta chain was captured in a study of T cell responses to AZD1222 COVID-19 vaccine (dated by TCRdb to the early 2020s). In the study overall: AZD1222 recipients with second doses at about 4 weeks or about 12 weeks were pooled, because spike-specific TCR depth and breadth did not differ between schedules. Trial participants were enrolled into age subgroups of 18-55, 56-69 and 70-plus years, which contained about 150, 27 and 61 TCR-sequenced participants, respectively. A total of 230 to 250 trial participants underwent TCR sequencing, of whom around 210 had received two doses of AZD1222 and around 25 had received two doses of the MenACWY control vaccine.

The CDR3, from cysteine to phenylalanine, totals 14 residues. The DNA shown is the 42-base CDR3, in frame from base 1. The germline V gene (reference sequence) specifies LGHDT as CDR1 and YNNKEL as CDR2. Trimming takes 1 base from V and 1 base from J, and the germline ends sit 5 bases apart. Notes on this clone: Its antigen has not been determined. Per-nucleotide qualities are absent, and no much larger clonotype sits a single base away.

The time point label on this specimen signifies: baseline before first vaccination. Vaccinee samples came from UK trials COV001 and COV002, including a single-blind randomized controlled phase 2/3 trial of AZD1222 (ChAdOx1 nCoV-19) in healthy adults. For TCRbeta chain sequencing, PBMC samples from trial participants were taken at day 0 and at day 28 after the second dose. The CDR3 regions of human TCRbeta chains were analyzed by immunosequencing. The paper's data handling went like this. TCRs in the repertoires were compared against a reference library of SARS-CoV-2-specific TCRs that had been generated with the MIRA antigen-specificity platform. Breadth was defined as the fraction of unique TCRs that were SARS-CoV-2-associated. Depth was defined as the fraction of total T cells that were SARS-CoV-2-associated. Using the MIRA data, every spike-specific TCR was mapped to the spike region that the TCR reacted to and assigned to either a CD4 or a CD8 class. Log10-transformed breadth and depth values were compared by one-way ANOVA with Sidak's multiple comparisons tests. TCRdb mirrors the immuneACCESS table, restricted to in-frame sequences. Some clones are absent from its copies; in checked studies, under half trace to an unresolved V gene, and the reason for the others is unknown. V, J and clone size reflect that table, while D and trimming were determined from the DNA. This sample lists around 140,000 clones; around nine tenths were detected once. The top ten hold 1.5% to 2% of the sample.

What the study reported, not specific to this receptor: Conclusions about previously exposed vaccinees are limited because only 6 or 7 AZD1222 recipients were SARS-CoV-2 seropositive at baseline. Because no day 14 peak-response samples were available, repertoires were characterized only after the peak T cell response. Participants were mostly white British, with more females than males. The authors suggested clonal diversity may have been underestimated. Reportedly, close to half of the unique spike-specific TCRs recognized epitopes lying outside the regions that are mutated in the B.1.351 and B.1.1.7 variants. The whole spike protein was spanned by vaccine-associated CD4 TCRs, and dominant responses were seen in regions 160-218 and 743-854. In the small 56-69-year group, the increase in depth fell short of significance, most likely because of low power. After two AZD1222 doses, both the breadth and the depth of spike-specific TCRs were significantly higher than at day 0 and than in MenACWY recipients.

The chain employs TRBV3-1 (or the pseudogene TRBV3-2) and TRBJ1-5; no D segment can be confidently identified. The specimen comprised peripheral blood, sampled on day 0 of AZD1222 vaccination. The clonotype originates from an adult in good health. This receptor has the CDR3 CASSQAVSNQPQHF. Here is the DNA: TGTGCCAGCAGCCAAGCGGTAAGCAATCAGCCCCAGCATTTT.